This T cell receptor (beta chain) emerged from a study of blood T cell repertoires in COVID-19 (dated by TCRdb to 2018 to 2020). The study in broad terms: Samples covering the acute and convalescent phases of COVID-19 were provided by collaborators in the United States, Italy and Spain. The repertoires were made available in a free public database intended to serve as a resource for research on the immune response to SARS-CoV-2. Where available, HLA class I and class II types were obtained from metadata supplied by the sample provider rather than from assay-based typing. Deeply sampled blood TCRbeta repertoires from subjects exposed to, actively infected with, or recovered from COVID-19 were included in the dataset. The material from the prospective study consisted of cDNA or gDNA derived from T cells, B-cell-depleted T cells, or PBMCs. The sample metadata nearly always contained a de-identified subject ID, COVID-19 status, age in years and sex. Samples were obtained from the ongoing ImmuneRACE study (first 160 participants) and from 1,000 to 1,500 subjects provided by 6 global collaborators. Results the study describes overall, beyond this receptor: The quantity of clinical and demographic metadata differed by source and by participant and was supplied without curation.

The collaborating institutions used their own protocols to collect whole blood in K2EDTA tubes. For TCRbeta analysis, collaborators shipped samples in one of three forms: frozen whole blood, isolated PBMCs, or DNA extracted from either of those sample types. The immunoSEQ Assay, a bias-controlled multiplex PCR, was used to amplify TCRbeta CDR3 regions from genomic DNA. In the original analysis: Nucleated cell counts per sample were estimated from amplification of reference gene primers within the assay. To quantify the absolute abundance of each unique TCRbeta CDR3 rearrangement, sequence reads were collapsed and filtered. For each sample, productive Simpson clonality was calculated by taking the square root of Simpson's diversity index across productive rearrangements. The immuneACCESS repertoire file appears here via TCRdb, limited to in-frame rearrangements. These files lack a portion of the clones; in checked studies, under half of the deficit traces to unresolved V genes, and the cause of the others is not known. V and J calls and clone size follow that table, whereas D and trimming were derived from the DNA. Within this sample are 170,000 or so clones, with around 80% of them counted one time only. The ten largest clonotypes hold around 7% of the sample.

Its CDR3 holds 13 amino acids, cysteine through phenylalanine. CDR3 DNA only is kept here, 39 bases in frame from base 1. Trimming costs V 8 bases and J 0 bases, and their ends lie 9 bases apart. Of note for this clone: Its antigen is still unknown. There are no base qualities to consult, and no much larger clone falls within one base.

The V gene is TRBV12-3 or TRBV12-4 and the J gene is TRBJ2-3; the D gene assignment is ambiguous. The clonotype originates from a man in his sixties or seventies with active or convalescent COVID-19. Input material: peripheral blood. The DNA sequence is given as TGTGCCAGCGTGGCCGCTAGCACAGATACGCAGTATTTT. The translation is CASVAASTDTQYF.